The next 9 T cell receptor beta chains were all read from a single sample in a study of blood T cell repertoires in COVID-19. Sequencing used immunoSEQ multiplex PCR; TCRdb keeps in-frame clones, though not all of them. Among about 250,000 clones listed, about 88% were seen once. The specimen sequenced was PBMCs or T cells enriched from blood (not recorded which). The receptors come from a woman between 45 and 65 years old who had been exposed to COVID-19.

A remark on this clone: This may come from a read error, since a much larger clone is one base off. In nucleotides, the CDR3 is TGTGCCAGCACCGGTAACACTGAAGCTTTCTTT. Protein product: CASTGNTEAFF. The genes are TRBV6-5 and TRBJ1-1, with D unclear. Looked up from germline, CDR1 is MNHEY and CDR2 is SVGAGI. The V end was cut by 7 bases, the J end by 2 bases, with 5 bases between. This CDR3 comprises 11 residues.

The chain recombines TRBV5-8 with TRBJ2-1, with 7 bases identical to TRBD2. The length of the CDR3 is 16 residues. The J segment lost 2 bases and the V segment lost 4 bases, leaving 9 bases of the junction unmatched. CDR1 is SGHTS, CDR2 YDEGEE, per germline. DNA for the CDR3: TGTGCCAGCAGCCATAAGCGGGGAGAAGCCTACAATGAGCAGTTCTTC. This codes for CASSHKRGEAYNEQFF.

The V and J genes are TRBV7-9 and TRBJ2-5; unclear D gene. V was cut by 1 base and J by 0 bases, with 6 bases left in between. Germline V gene lookup returns CDR1 SEHNR and CDR2 FQNEAQ (reference sequence). The CDR3 is made up of 14 amino acids. Here the CDR3 DNA reads TGTGCCAGCAGCTTAGTGGCCCACCAAGAGACCCAGTACTTC. The encoded protein is CASSLVAHQETQYF.

The rearrangement links TRBV7-9 to TRBJ2-7; the D gene is possibly TRBD2 (5 bases). Germline CDR1 reads SEHNR; CDR2 reads FQNEAQ (reference sequence). The CDR3 contains 16 residues. The V gene lost 3 bases and the J gene lost 3 bases, with 18 bases spanning the gap. DNA for the CDR3: TGTGCCAGCAGCTTCACCCCGGGGAAGATCAACTACGAGCAGTACTTC. As protein: CASSFTPGKINYEQYF.

CDR3 coding DNA: TGTGCCAGCAGGGGTGCCGACAGGGAAAATTCACCCCTCCACTTT. Protein: CASRGADRENSPLHF. V and J are TRBV28 and TRBJ1-6, with 7 bases aligning to TRBD1. CDR1 and CDR2 (germline): MDHEN, SYDVKM. CDR3 length: 15 amino acids. J lost 7 bases, V lost 6 bases, and 9 bases had no gene match.

The rearrangement joins TRBV3-1 (or the pseudogene TRBV3-2) to TRBJ1-3; no reliable D call. V shed 1 base and J shed 4 bases, with 5 bases lying between them. The germline gives CDR1 LGHDT, CDR2 YNNKEL (reference sequence). The CDR3 spans 13 residues. CDR3 DNA: TGTGCCAGCAGCCAAGGGCGGGGAAACACCATATATTTT. Its protein is CASSQGRGNTIYF.

This clone has just one count. The J gene is TRBJ2-3, the V gene TRBV6-5; no clear D gene. Germline values: CDR1 MNHEY, CDR2 SVGAGI. The CDR3 length is 15 residues. Between the trimmed V and J ends, which lost 2 bases and 0 bases, there was a span of 9 bases. The CDR3: CASSYGSKSTDTQYF. The CDR3 region has the DNA TGTGCCAGCAGTTACGGTAGCAAAAGCACAGATACGCAGTATTTT.

The J gene is TRBJ1-6, the V gene TRBV30, with 10 nucleotides matching TRBD1. With V trimmed by 0 bases and J by 7 bases, 3 bases remained unmatched. Germline CDR1 reads GTSNPN; CDR2 reads SVGIG (reference sequence). The CDR3 spans 15 residues. CDR3 coding DNA: TGTGCCTGGAGTGTTGAGGGACAGGGGAATTCACCCCTCCACTTT. It encodes CAWSVEGQGNSPLHF.

The chain recombines TRBV28 with TRBJ1-4; D remains ambiguous. There are 13 residues in the CDR3. The V gene's germline CDR1 is MDHEN and CDR2 SYDVKM. V was clipped by 3 bases and J by 11 bases, with 13 bases between them. The CDR3 bases are TGTGCCAGCAGTTTGGGTAATCGAGGGAAACTGTTTTTT. Amino acids: CASSLGNRGKLFF.